What follows are 3 T cell receptor beta chains derived from one specimen sequenced in a study of blood T cell repertoires in COVID-19. The assay was immunoSEQ multiplex PCR, and TCRdb's table has in-frame clones only and misses some. Of 400,000 to 500,000 clones in the sample, 88% were seen once. The specimen sequenced was PBMCs or T cells enriched from blood (not recorded which). The receptor source for this set is a woman aged 40 to 50 who had recovered from COVID-19.

The chain employs TRBV10-2 and TRBJ2-7; weak D call: TRBD2 (5 bases). The germline V gene has CDR1 WSHSY and CDR2 SAAADI. CDR3 size: 14 residues. The germline V and J ends were trimmed by 6 bases and 8 bases, with 20 bases remaining between them. The DNA of the CDR3 is TGCGCCAGCAGCCTCAGACTAAACTACGGGCAGCAGTACTTC. It yields the protein CASSLRLNYGQQYF.

Worth noting for this clone: At one end the junction does not follow the germline gene, possibly because of a read error. The genes are TRBV12-3 or TRBV12-4 and TRBJ2-5, with 11 bases matching TRBD2. This CDR3 has 13 residues. The CDR3 here is CASSSGASGRTHF. In DNA, the CDR3 is TGTGCCAGCAGTTCGGGAGCTAGCGGGAGGACGCACTTC.

The V and J genes are TRBV5-6 and TRBJ1-2, with 7 positions matching TRBD1. Unmatched junction bases numbered 15, after V lost 4 bases and J lost 3 bases. CDR1 SGHDT and CDR2 YYEEEE come from the germline V gene. CDR3 length equals 17 residues. DNA for the CDR3: TGTGCCAGCAGCCACATCCGGGAGTTGACAGGGCACTATGGCTACACCTTC. This gives the protein CASSHIRELTGHYGYTF.